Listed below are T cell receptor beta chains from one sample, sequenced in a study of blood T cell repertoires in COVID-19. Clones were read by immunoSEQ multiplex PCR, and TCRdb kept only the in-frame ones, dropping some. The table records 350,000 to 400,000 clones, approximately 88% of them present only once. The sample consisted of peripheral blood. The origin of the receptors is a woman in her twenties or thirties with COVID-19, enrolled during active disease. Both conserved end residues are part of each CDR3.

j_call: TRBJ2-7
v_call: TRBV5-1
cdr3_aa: CASSPRGSYEQYF

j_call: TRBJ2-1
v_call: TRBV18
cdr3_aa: CASSLDRGRENEQFF

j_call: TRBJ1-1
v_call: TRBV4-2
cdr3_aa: CASSQERDRGNTEAFF

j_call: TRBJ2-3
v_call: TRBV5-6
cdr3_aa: CASSLVWVAGGGADTQYF

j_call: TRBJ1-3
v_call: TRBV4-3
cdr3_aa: CASSQGGGGFSGNTIYF

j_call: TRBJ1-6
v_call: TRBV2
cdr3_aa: CASSVDREASSYNSPLHF

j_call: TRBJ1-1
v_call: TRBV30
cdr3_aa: CAWSVNFIRENTEAFF

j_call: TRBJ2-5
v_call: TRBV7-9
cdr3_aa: CASSQDRAQETQYF

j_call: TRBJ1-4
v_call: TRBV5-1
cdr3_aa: CASGKNYRGPNEKLFF

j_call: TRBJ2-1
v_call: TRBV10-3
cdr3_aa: CAISGEGQGYNEQFF

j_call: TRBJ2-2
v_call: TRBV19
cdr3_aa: CASRVTGLARDGTGELFF

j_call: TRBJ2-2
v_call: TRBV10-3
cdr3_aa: CAIRRGLAGDTGELFF

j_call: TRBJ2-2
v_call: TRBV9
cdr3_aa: CASTRSGWGDTGELFF

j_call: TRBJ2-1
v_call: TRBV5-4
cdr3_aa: CASSQGLAGYNEQFF

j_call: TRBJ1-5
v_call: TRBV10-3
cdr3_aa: CAIRDSYSNQPQHF

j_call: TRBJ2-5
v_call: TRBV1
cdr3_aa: CTVRKTTQYF

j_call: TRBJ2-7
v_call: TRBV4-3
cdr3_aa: CASSQAQGPYEQYF

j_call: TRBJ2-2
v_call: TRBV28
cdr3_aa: CASSPRGGKGQLNTGELFF

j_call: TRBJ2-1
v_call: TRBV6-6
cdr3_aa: CASSGREGNYEQFF

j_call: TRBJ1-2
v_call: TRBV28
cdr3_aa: CATIQGGGLGYTF

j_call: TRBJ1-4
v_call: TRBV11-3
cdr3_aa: CASSPPRMDSKTNEKLFF

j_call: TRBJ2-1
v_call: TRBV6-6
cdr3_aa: CASRRTRWLNEQFF

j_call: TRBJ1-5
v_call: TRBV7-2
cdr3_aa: CASSLEAGVHQPQHF

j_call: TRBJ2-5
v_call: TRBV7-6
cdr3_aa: CASSLEAGGPQETQYF

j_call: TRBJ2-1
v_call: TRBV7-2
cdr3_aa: CASSGTSGGVEQFF

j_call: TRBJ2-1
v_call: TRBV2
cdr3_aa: CASRGDINNEQFF

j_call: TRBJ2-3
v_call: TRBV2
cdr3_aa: CASIQGTSGKSADTQYF

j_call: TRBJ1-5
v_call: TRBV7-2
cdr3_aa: CASSLVGTDNQPQHF

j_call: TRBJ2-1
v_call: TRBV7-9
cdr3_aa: CASRPGQFNEQFF

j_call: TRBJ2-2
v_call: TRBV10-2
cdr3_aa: CASSEFGLAGDLAPGELFF

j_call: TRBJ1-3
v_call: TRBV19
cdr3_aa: CASSTQGSGNTIYF

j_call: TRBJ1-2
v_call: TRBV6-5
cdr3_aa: CASSQQGLGYGYTF

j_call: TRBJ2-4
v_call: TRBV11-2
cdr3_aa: CASSLVTGDNIQYF

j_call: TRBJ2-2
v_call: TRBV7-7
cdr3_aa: CASSARVPANTGELFF

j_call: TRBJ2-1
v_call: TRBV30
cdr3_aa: CARASYNEQFF

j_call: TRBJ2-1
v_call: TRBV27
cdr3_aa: CASSLDSGLSYNEQFF

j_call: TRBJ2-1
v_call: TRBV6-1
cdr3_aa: CASSAVSGGLYNEQFF